Below are 27 T cell receptor beta chains sequenced from a single sample in a study of OX40 agonist ivuxolimab in advanced cancers. Assay: immunoSEQ multiplex PCR; the TCRdb copy retains only in-frame clones and omits some. The sample lists approximately 32,000 clones; 88% were seen once. The sample in question was CD4+ or CD8+ T cells sorted from blood, obtained in a trial of the OX40 agonist ivuxolimab. Receptor source: an adult with an advanced solid tumor such as melanoma, head and neck, liver or kidney cancer.

The V and J genes are TRBV15 and TRBJ2-2, with 9 bases that match TRBD2. CDR1 is LNHNV, CDR2 YYDKDF, per germline (reference sequence). There are 17 residues in the CDR3. After removal of 0 bases from V and 2 bases from J, the junction contained 4 bases not matched to a gene. DNA of the CDR3: TGTGCCACCAGCAGAGATGGACTAGCGACTAACACCGGGGAGCTGTTTTTT. Translating gives CATSRDGLATNTGELFF.

This rearrangement joins TRBV30 to TRBJ1-1; tentative D call: TRBD1 (5 bases). The CDR3 has 12 amino acids. Per the germline V gene, CDR1 is GTSNPN and CDR2 is SVGIG (reference sequence). The V end lost 3 bases, the J end lost 6 bases, and 11 bases lay between the germline ends. CDR3 DNA: TGTGCCTGGAGCAGGGTCAGAGCTGAAGCTTTCTTT. Its translation is CAWSRVRAEAFF.

This chain uses TRBV11-2 with TRBJ2-5; tentative D call: TRBD2 (7 bases). The V gene lost 5 bases and the J gene lost 0 bases, with 16 bases spanning the gap. There are 16 residues in the CDR3. CDR1 and CDR2 (germline): SGHAT, FQNNGV. The DNA for the CDR3 is TGTGCCAGCAGCCCTTGGGGGGGGGCTGACCAAGAGACCCAGTACTTC. This sequence encodes CASSPWGGADQETQYF.

The rearrangement links TRBV19 to TRBJ2-5; 11 bases align to TRBD2. Germline V gives CDR1 LNHDA, CDR2 SQIVND (reference sequence). Unmatched junction bases numbered 10, after V lost 3 bases and J lost 7 bases. The CDR3 sequence is 16 residues long. The CDR3 region is CASSMRGLADFGTQYF. In nucleotides, the CDR3 is TGTGCCAGTAGTATGCGGGGACTAGCGGATTTTGGGACCCAGTACTTC. Filled out from reference TRBV19 and TRBJ2-5, the complete variable domain reads DGGITQSPKYLFRKEGQNVTLSCEQNLNHDAMYWYRQDPGQGLRLIYYSQIVNDFQKGDIAEGYSVSREKKESFPLTVTSAQKNPTAFYLCASSMRGLADFGTQYFGPGTRLLVL.

This chain connects TRBV11-2 to TRBJ1-1; D unresolved. This CDR3 comprises 15 residues. V shed 1 base and J shed 4 bases, with 13 bases lying between them. Germline lookup yields CDR1 SGHAT and CDR2 FQNNGV. The CDR3: CASSLVIFLGTEAFF. In DNA form, the CDR3 reads TGTGCCAGCAGCTTAGTAATATTTTTGGGCACTGAAGCTTTCTTT.

The CDR3 reads CASSSLAGGSYEQYF. CDR3 coding DNA: TGTGCCAGCAGTTCTCTAGCGGGGGGTTCCTACGAGCAGTACTTC. The chain carries TRBV27 and TRBJ2-7; 11 bases map to TRBD2. This CDR3 has 15 amino acids. Germline CDR1 and CDR2: MNHEY and SMNVEV (reference sequence). After removal of 4 bases from V and 1 base from J, the junction contained 3 bases not matched to a gene.

CDR3 residues: CASSDDPVYGYTF. The CDR3 DNA reads TGTGCCAGCAGTGATGATCCCGTCTATGGCTACACCTTC. This sequence joins TRBV2 and TRBJ1-2; no reliable D call. This CDR3 is built from 13 residues. Looked up from germline, CDR1 is SNHLY and CDR2 is FYNNEI. Trimming took off 3 bases at V and 4 bases at J, with 9 bases between the two ends.

The V gene is TRBV7-3, the J gene TRBJ2-7; 10 bases map to TRBD1. V trimming: 5 bases; J trimming: 4 bases; junction bases outside the gene matches: 11. There are 16 residues in the CDR3. Per the germline V gene, CDR1 is SGHTA and CDR2 is FQGTGA. This CDR3 reads CASSPTGGLPIYEQYF. CDR3 nucleotide sequence: TGTGCCAGCAGCCCGACAGGGGGCCTCCCTATTTACGAGCAGTACTTC.

This clone has just one count. This chain joins TRBV4-3 and TRBJ2-7; tentatively, D is TRBD2 (5 bases). The germline gives CDR1 LGHNA, CDR2 YSLEER. The V end lost 0 bases, the J end lost 3 bases, and 12 bases lay between the germline ends. The CDR3 extends over 15 amino acids. The CDR3 nucleotides are TGCGCCAGCAGCCAAGATTCTACCGGGGTCTACGAGCAGTACTTC. Translated: CASSQDSTGVYEQYF.

V usage is TRBV28 and J usage is TRBJ2-7; 8 bases fit TRBD2. The J segment lost 2 bases and the V segment lost 4 bases, leaving 10 bases of the junction unmatched. The CDR3 is 16 residues long. Germline V gene data show CDR1 as MDHEN and CDR2 as SYDVKM. As DNA, the CDR3 is TGTGCCAGCAGTTACGTTGGAGCGGGGGATCCCTACGAGCAGTACTTC. Encoded protein: CASSYVGAGDPYEQYF.

This sequence joins TRBV4-1 and TRBJ2-7; possibly TRBD2 for D (5 bases). Germline CDR1 MGHRA, CDR2 YSYEKL. This CDR3 is built from 15 residues. The ends were cut back, 0 bases at V and 2 bases at J, with 11 bases in the middle. The CDR3 bases are TGCGCCAGCAGCCAAGAGACCACGGGAACCTACGAGCAGTACTTC. Translation: CASSQETTGTYEQYF.

The chain is built from TRBV10-3 and TRBJ1-1; perhaps TRBD1 as D (6 bases). The CDR3 is 18 residues long. The V gene lost 3 bases and the J gene lost 1 base, with 21 bases spanning the gap. Germline V gives CDR1 ENHRY, CDR2 SYGVKD. Here the CDR3 reads CAISDKILGGDKNTEAFF. DNA for the CDR3: TGTGCCATCAGTGATAAGATCTTAGGGGGGGACAAGAACACTGAAGCTTTCTTT.

The rearrangement joins TRBV4-3 to TRBJ2-3; possibly TRBD2 for D (6 bases). From germline, CDR1 is LGHNA and CDR2 YSLEER. The V and J ends lost 3 bases and 2 bases respectively, with 18 bases between them. This CDR3 region has 17 residues. This CDR3 is CASSQEGRLELTDTQYF. The CDR3 bases are TGCGCCAGCAGCCAGGAGGGACGCCTCGAACTCACAGATACGCAGTATTTT.

The V gene is TRBV19, the J gene TRBJ2-5; 7 bases line up with TRBD2. The length of the CDR3 is 13 residues. CDR1 and CDR2 from the germline V gene are LNHDA and SQIVND (reference sequence). Trimming at V came to 5 bases and at J to 3 bases, leaving 3 bases not matched to a gene. Here the CDR3 DNA reads TGTGCCAGTAGTTGGAGCGGGGAAGAGACCCAGTACTTC. Translation: CASSWSGEETQYF.

V gene TRBV19 combines with J gene TRBJ1-5, with D perhaps matching TRBD1 (5 bases). CDR3 length: 15 amino acids. The germline gives CDR1 LNHDA, CDR2 SQIVND (reference sequence). V gave up 1 base and J gave up 6 bases, with 13 bases separating them. DNA for the CDR3: TGTGCCAGTAGTATAGCGGGGCAAGGCGGTCAGCCCCAGCATTTT. Its protein is CASSIAGQGGQPQHF.

This sequence joins TRBV2 and TRBJ2-7, with 8 bases matching TRBD2. This CDR3 contains 13 residues. Germline loops: CDR1 SNHLY, CDR2 FYNNEI. After removal of 7 bases from V and 0 bases from J, the junction contained 2 bases not matched to a gene. The CDR3 bases are TGTGCCAGCACCGGGGGGGTCTCCTACGAGCAGTACTTC. Its protein product is CASTGGVSYEQYF.

J is TRBJ1-2 and V is TRBV7-8; possible D gene TRBD1, 5 bases. V dropped 4 bases and J dropped 4 bases, with 7 bases sitting between them. The germline CDR1 and CDR2 sequences are SGHVS and FQNEAQ. CDR3 length: 12 residues. The CDR3 DNA reads as TGTGCCAGCAGCTCCGGGACCTATGGCTACACCTTC. Amino acids: CASSSGTYGYTF.

V is TRBV7-2 and J is TRBJ2-1, with D perhaps being TRBD1 or TRBD2 (5 bases each). The CDR3 runs to 16 residues. The germline CDR1 and CDR2 sequences are SGHTA and FQGNSA. The germline V and J ends were trimmed by 7 bases and 6 bases, with 22 bases remaining between them. The CDR3 is CASTFIIGTQGNEQFF. CDR3 in DNA: TGTGCCAGCACCTTCATTATAGGGACGCAGGGCAATGAGCAGTTCTTC.

J is TRBJ2-3 and V is TRBV2; no reliable D call. The CDR3 spans 13 residues. The germline V and J ends were trimmed by 7 bases and 0 bases, with 8 bases remaining between them. Germline V CDR1 and CDR2: SNHLY, FYNNEI. This CDR3 reads CASTGTSTDTQYF. CDR3 sequence (DNA): TGTGCCAGCACAGGAACTAGCACAGATACGCAGTATTTT.

The chain couples TRBV4-3 to TRBJ1-1; D call uncertain. CDR3 size: 15 residues. Germline V gene data show CDR1 as LGHNA and CDR2 as YSLEER. With 0 bases removed from V and 3 bases from J, the gap between germline ends came to 11 bases. CDR3 sequence: CASSQDISVYTEAFF. In DNA form, the CDR3 reads TGCGCCAGCAGCCAAGATATATCAGTGTACACTGAAGCTTTCTTT.

The chain is built from TRBV12-1 and TRBJ2-5; the D call in the table, TRBD1, was not verified against the DNA. TRBV12-1 is given as a pseudogene. This CDR3 has 14 amino acids. CDR3 protein: CASTNGTGQETQYF. As DNA, the CDR3 is TGTGCCAGCACCAACGGAACAGGTCAAGAGACCCAGTACTTC.

This chain connects TRBV27 to TRBJ2-5; either TRBD1 or TRBD2 may fit D (7 bases each). The CDR3 extends over 14 amino acids. CDR1 MNHEY and CDR2 SMNVEV come from the germline V gene (reference sequence). Trimming took 2 bases from V and 4 from J, leaving 11 bases between them. CDR3 sequence: CASSLIRGGETQYF. In nucleotides, the CDR3 is TGTGCCAGCAGTTTAATCAGGGGGGGAGAGACCCAGTACTTC.

This chain links TRBV5-4 with TRBJ2-7; 10 bases agree with TRBD1. Germline loops: CDR1 SGHNT, CDR2 YYREEE (reference sequence). Trimming removed 3 bases from V and 5 bases from J; junction bases left unmatched: 2. The CDR3 spans 13 residues. DNA of the CDR3: TGTGCCAGCAGCTGGACAGGGGGTGACGAGCAGTACTTC. Amino acid sequence: CASSWTGGDEQYF.

This chain joins TRBV9 and TRBJ1-6; D may be TRBD1 (5 bases). CDR1 SGDLS and CDR2 YYNGEE come from the germline V gene. V was trimmed by 4 bases and J by 7 bases, leaving 18 bases between them. This CDR3 has 16 residues. As DNA, the CDR3 is TGTGCCAGCAGCCTTAGTACCGGGACCGGGAATTCACCCCTCCACTTT. This translates into CASSLSTGTGNSPLHF. Filled out from reference TRBV9 and TRBJ1-6, the complete variable domain reads DSGVTQTPKHLITATGQRVTLRCSPRSGDLSVYWYQQSLDQGLQFLIQYYNGEERAKGNILERFSAQQFPDLHSELNLSSLELGDSALYFCASSLSTGTGNSPLHFGNGTRLTVT.

The chain couples TRBV6-5 to TRBJ1-4; D gene ambiguous. The V gene lost 4 bases and the J gene lost 7 bases, with 16 bases spanning the gap. This CDR3 comprises 15 residues. CDR1 and CDR2 from the germline V gene are MNHEY and SVGAGI. In nucleotides, the CDR3 is TGTGCCAGCAGTTCAACGGCGGTGTTACGTGAAAAACTGTTTTTT. Encoded protein: CASSSTAVLREKLFF.

This clone has only a few counts. This sequence joins TRBV9 and TRBJ1-2, with TRBD1 matching over 9 bases. Germline assignment: CDR1 SGDLS and CDR2 YYNGEE. V lost 5 bases to trimming and J lost 7 bases; unmatched junction nucleotides: 18. There are 17 residues in the CDR3. Written as DNA, the CDR3 is TGTGCCAGCAGTGACTCTCTACAGGGGGCAAAGCCTCCTGGCTACACCTTC. This encodes CASSDSLQGAKPPGYTF.

This clone was seen a single time. This chain connects TRBV7-9 to TRBJ2-1, with D possibly TRBD1 on 5 matching bases. Germline CDR1 and CDR2: SEHNR and FQNEAQ (reference sequence). The CDR3 sequence is 14 residues long. Trimming removed 1 base at V and 7 bases at J, with 11 bases between. The CDR3 region has the DNA TGTGCCAGCAGCTTAGGTCAGGGCCTTAATGAGCAGTTCTTC. This encodes CASSLGQGLNEQFF.